This T cell receptor beta chain comes out of a study of beta chain features in type 1 diabetes. Findings and limits, study-wide: Significant though moderate, a shortening of TCRB CDR3s appeared in all four CD4+ subsets of Type 1 diabetes patients.

cDNA synthesis used the whole RNA isolate, giving expressed TCRB sequences. Clones were sequenced by immunoSEQ multiplex PCR, and TCRdb holds only the in-frame ones, with some missing. Of some 160,000 clones listed, about 8.3% are singletons. The CDR3 extends over 15 amino acids. Trimming took 6 bases from V and 3 from J; bases not matched to a gene: 10. Germline V CDR1 and CDR2: MGHDK, SYGVNS. A few counts support this clone. Its antigen is not identified. The sequencing input was central memory CD4+ T cells from blood. The J gene is TRBJ2-7, the V gene TRBV25-1; 8 positions agree with TRBD1. The clonotype comes from a woman aged 18-30 years with type 1 diabetes. CDR3 protein: CASRPTGGHFYEQYF. CDR3 bases: TGTGCCAGCAGACCAACAGGGGGACATTTCTACGAGCAGTACTTC.